This TCR beta chain was obtained from a study of blood T cell repertoires in COVID-19 (dated by TCRdb to 2018 to 2021). Context from the whole study: Samples from collaborators originated in the United States, Italy and Spain and spanned both the acute and convalescent phases of COVID-19. The material from the prospective study consisted of cDNA or gDNA derived from T cells, B-cell-depleted T cells, or PBMCs. The samples were drawn from the first 160 participants of the ongoing ImmuneRACE study and from more than 1,000 subjects provided by 6 global collaborators. Where available, HLA class I and class II types were obtained from metadata supplied by the sample provider rather than from assay-based typing. Deeply sampled blood TCRbeta repertoires from subjects exposed to, actively infected with, or recovered from COVID-19 were included in the dataset. The repertoires were released in a freely available public database intended as a resource for research on the immune response to SARS-CoV-2. A de-identified subject ID, COVID-19 status, age in years and sex were almost always included in the sample metadata.

The collaborating institutions used their own protocols to collect whole blood in K2EDTA tubes. For TCRbeta analysis, collaborators shipped samples as frozen whole blood, isolated PBMCs, or DNA extracted from either of those sample types. The immunoSEQ Assay, a bias-controlled multiplex PCR, was used to amplify TCRbeta CDR3 regions from genomic DNA. Per the original workflow: Within the assay, amplification of reference gene primers was used to estimate how many nucleated cells each sample contained. To quantify the absolute abundance of each unique TCRbeta CDR3 rearrangement, sequence reads were collapsed and filtered. For each sample, productive Simpson clonality was calculated by taking the square root of Simpson's diversity index across productive rearrangements. Imported from immuneACCESS, the table was reduced by TCRdb to in-frame sequences with V and J called. These copies leave out some clones; in studies compared against another copy, an unresolved V gene accounts for under half, and the cause of the remainder is not known. V and J calls and clone size come straight from that table; D and trimming were deduced from the DNA. The sample has about 60,000 clones on record, 78% of them singletons. The ten top clones hold about 25% of the sample.

Paper-wide results and their limitations: How much clinical and demographic metadata was included differed by source and by participant, and the metadata was provided uncurated.

Worth noting for this clone: Its antigen is still unknown. Base qualities were left out, and no much larger clone turns up one base away.

The germline V gene sets CDR1 to LGHNA and CDR2 to YNFKEQ. The germline ends are 14 bases apart after V is trimmed by 4 bases and J by 1 base. From the cysteine through the phenylalanine, the CDR3 covers 16 amino acids. Only the CDR3 portion is preserved as DNA: 48 bases, with reading frame beginning at the first base. The sequence came from a human donor in a cohort sampled during active COVID-19. Sequenced sample: peripheral blood. The rearranged segments are TRBV4-2 and TRBJ1-5, with the D gene too uncertain to name. Here the CDR3 is given as CASSRLPGESNQPQHF. The DNA sequence is given as TGTGCCAGCAGCCGACTACCCGGAGAGAGCAATCAGCCCCAGCATTTT.